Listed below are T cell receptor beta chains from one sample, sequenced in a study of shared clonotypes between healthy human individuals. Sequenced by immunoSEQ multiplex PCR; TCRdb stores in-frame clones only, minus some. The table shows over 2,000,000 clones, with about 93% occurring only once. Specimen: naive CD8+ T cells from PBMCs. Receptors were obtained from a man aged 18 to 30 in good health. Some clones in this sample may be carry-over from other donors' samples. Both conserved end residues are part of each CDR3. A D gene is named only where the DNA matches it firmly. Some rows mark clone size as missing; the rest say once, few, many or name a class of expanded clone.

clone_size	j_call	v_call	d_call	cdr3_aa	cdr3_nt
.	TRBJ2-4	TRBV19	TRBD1	CATTPGTGAKNIQYF	TGTGCCACAACTCCCGGGACAGGAGCCAAAAACATTCAGTACTTC
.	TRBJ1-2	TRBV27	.	CASSSLGGGLVGYTF	TGTGCCAGCAGTTCTTTAGGCGGGGGGCTAGTAGGCTACACCTTC
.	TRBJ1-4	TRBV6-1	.	CASRGGGSEKLFF	TGTGCCAGCAGGGGAGGGGGGAGTGAAAAACTGTTTTTT
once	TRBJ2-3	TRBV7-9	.	CASSLRVVAATTDTQYF	TGTGCCAGCAGCTTGAGGGTCGTAGCGGCTACCACAGATACGCAGTATTTT
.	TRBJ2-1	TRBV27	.	CASGLLPVTSYNEQFF	TGTGCCAGCGGACTACTTCCAGTCACCTCCTACAATGAGCAGTTCTTC
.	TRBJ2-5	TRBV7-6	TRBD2	CASGLRTSGSLETQYF	TGTGCCAGCGGGCTACGGACTAGCGGGAGCTTGGAGACCCAGTACTTC
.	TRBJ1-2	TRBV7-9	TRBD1	CASSLVGDSGYTF	TGTGCCAGCAGCTTAGTTGGGGACAGTGGCTACACCTTC
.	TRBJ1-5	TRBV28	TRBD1	CASSADRGHSNQPQHF	TGTGCCAGCAGTGCGGACAGGGGGCATAGCAATCAGCCCCAGCATTTT
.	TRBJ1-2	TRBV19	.	CASSIDQEANYGYTF	TGTGCCAGTAGTATTGACCAGGAAGCTAACTATGGCTACACCTTC
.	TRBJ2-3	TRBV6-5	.	CASSYSRTPTDTQYF	TGTGCCAGCAGTTACTCTCGGACGCCAACAGATACGCAGTATTTT
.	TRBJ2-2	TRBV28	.	CASSWTTNTGELFF	TGTGCCAGCAGTTGGACGACGAACACCGGGGAGCTGTTTTTT
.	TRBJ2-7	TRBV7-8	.	CASSLLDSYEQYF	TGTGCCAGCAGCTTACTGGACAGCTACGAGCAGTACTTC
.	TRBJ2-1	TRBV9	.	CASSPGTSDNEQFF	TGTGCCAGCAGCCCAGGGACCTCCGACAATGAGCAGTTCTTC
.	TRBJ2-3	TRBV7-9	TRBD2	CASSLFTSGRTDTQYF	TGTGCCAGCAGCTTATTTACTAGCGGGAGGACAGATACGCAGTATTTT
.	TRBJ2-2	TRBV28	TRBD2	CASSLLAGVAGELFF	TGTGCCAGCAGTTTATTGGCGGGAGTGGCCGGGGAGCTGTTTTTT
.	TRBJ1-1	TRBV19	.	CASSMGWNTEAFF	TGTGCCAGTAGTATGGGTTGGAACACTGAAGCTTTCTTT
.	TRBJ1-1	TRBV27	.	CASSLWRDTEAFF	TGTGCCAGCAGTTTATGGAGGGACACTGAAGCTTTCTTT
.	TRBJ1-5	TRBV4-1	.	CASSQGEFVQPQHF	TGCGCCAGCAGCCAAGGAGAGTTCGTTCAGCCCCAGCATTTT
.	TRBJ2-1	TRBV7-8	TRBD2	CATVPTSREGYNEQFF	TGTGCCACCGTTCCCACTAGTCGGGAGGGCTACAATGAGCAGTTCTTC
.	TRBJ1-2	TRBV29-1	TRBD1	CSVPTGGYYGYTF	TGCAGCGTGCCGACAGGGGGGTACTATGGCTACACCTTC
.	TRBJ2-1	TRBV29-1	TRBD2	CSVALTSGRAEQFF	TGCAGCGTTGCACTAACTAGCGGGAGGGCTGAGCAGTTCTTC
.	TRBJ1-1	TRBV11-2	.	CASSPDPDTEAFF	TGTGCCAGCAGCCCGGACCCCGACACTGAAGCTTTCTTT
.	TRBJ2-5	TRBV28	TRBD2	CASSPTSGSLQETQYF	TGTGCCAGCAGCCCGACTAGCGGGAGTCTCCAAGAGACCCAGTACTTC
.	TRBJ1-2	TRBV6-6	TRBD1	CASSYPGQGGRGYTF	TGTGCCAGCAGTTACCCCGGACAGGGGGGACGTGGCTACACCTTC
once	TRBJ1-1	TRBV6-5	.	CASTTRKRSEAFF	TGTGCCAGCACCACCCGGAAAAGGTCGGAAGCTTTCTTT
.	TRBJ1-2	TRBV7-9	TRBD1	CASSWGTANYGYTF	TGTGCCAGCAGCTGGGGGACAGCAAACTATGGCTACACCTTC
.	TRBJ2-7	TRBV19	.	CASSSPGGEQYF	TGTGCCAGTAGTTCCCCTGGAGGCGAGCAGTACTTC
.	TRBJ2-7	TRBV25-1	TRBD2	CASSVPGREGYEQYF	TGTGCCAGCAGCGTTCCGGGACGGGAGGGCTACGAGCAGTACTTC
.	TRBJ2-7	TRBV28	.	CASSIENNYEQYF	TGTGCCAGCAGTATAGAGAACAACTACGAGCAGTACTTC
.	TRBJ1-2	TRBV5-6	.	CASSGGWSNYGYTF	TGTGCCAGCAGCGGAGGGTGGAGTAACTATGGCTACACCTTC
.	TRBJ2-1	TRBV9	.	CASSISGLVNEQFF	TGTGCCAGCAGCATTAGCGGCCTGGTCAATGAGCAGTTCTTC
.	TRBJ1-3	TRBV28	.	CASSLRGGLGNTIYF	TGTGCCAGCAGTTTACGGGGGGGGCTAGGAAACACCATATATTTT
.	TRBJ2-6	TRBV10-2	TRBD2	CASSELSGASGANVLTF	TGCGCCAGCAGTGAGCTTAGCGGGGCCTCTGGGGCCAACGTCCTGACTTTC
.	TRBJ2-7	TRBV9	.	CASSRTDTYEQYF	TGTGCCAGCTCACGGACGGATACCTACGAGCAGTACTTC
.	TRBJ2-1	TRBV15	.	CATSSDSTGPGNEQFF	TGTGCCACCAGCAGTGACTCGACAGGACCTGGCAATGAGCAGTTCTTC
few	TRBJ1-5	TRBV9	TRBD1	CASSVGGTGNQPQHF	TGTGCCAGCAGCGTAGGAGGGACAGGAAATCAGCCCCAGCATTTT
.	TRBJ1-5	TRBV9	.	CASSTGGAQQPQHF	TGTGCCAGCAGCACGGGGGGGGCCCAGCAGCCCCAGCATTTT
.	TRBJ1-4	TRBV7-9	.	CASSLGPTTNEKLFF	TGTGCCAGCAGCCTAGGTCCTACAACTAATGAAAAACTGTTTTTT
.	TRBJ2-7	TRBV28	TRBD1	CASSTGTGSPQYF	TGTGCCAGCAGTACCGGGACAGGGTCCCCGCAGTACTTC
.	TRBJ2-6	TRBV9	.	CASSVEKGVSGGANVLTF	TGTGCCAGCAGCGTAGAAAAGGGGGTGTCGGGCGGGGCCAACGTCCTGACTTTC